The T cell receptor beta chain described here comes from a study of T cell changes during pregnancy in multiple sclerosis. TCRdb keeps only in-frame clones here, not all; method: immunoSEQ multiplex PCR. The repertoire has some 69,000 clones, 90% of them found once; the top ten carry about 2%. CDR1 MDHEN and CDR2 SYDVKM come from the germline V gene. The CDR3 is made up of 14 amino acids. With V trimmed by 7 bases and J by 4 bases, 5 bases remained unmatched. The origin of this receptor is a female donor in good health, enrolled as a control in a pregnancy study. Material: peripheral blood, obtained in the second trimester of pregnancy. The chain employs TRBV28 and TRBJ1-4; TRBD1 agrees at 8 bases. CDR3 residues: CASTATGVNEKLFF. In DNA, the CDR3 is TGTGCCAGCACCGCGACAGGGGTTAATGAAAAACTGTTTTTT.